This T cell receptor beta chain stems from a study of blood T cell repertoires in COVID-19. For the study at large: Spain, Italy and the United States supplied samples that represented acute and convalescent COVID-19. T cells, B-cell-depleted T cells, or PBMCs supplied cDNA or gDNA.

Germline V CDR1 and CDR2: SNHLY, FYNNEI. Trimming removed 7 bases at V and 1 base at J, with 11 bases between. CDR3 length equals 14 residues. In the original workflow: Estimation of nucleated cell counts relied on the amplification of reference gene primers. The protocol was immunoSEQ multiplex PCR, while the TCRdb copy is restricted to in-frame clones and leaves out a portion. V and J calls and clone size are as listed in that table; D and trimming were resolved from the DNA. The repertoire holds about 56,000 clones, with approximately 85% as singletons. This rearrangement joins TRBV2 to TRBJ2-1, with D maybe TRBD1 (6 bases). Sequencing was done on a sample of peripheral blood. This TCR was sampled from a man aged 45 to 65 with active COVID-19. CDR3 residues: CASTPDRSYNEQFF. Here the CDR3 DNA reads TGTGCCAGCACTCCTGACAGGTCCTACAATGAGCAGTTCTTC.